There are many counts of the clone carrying this TCR beta chain. The source of the sample is a study of spatial heterogeneity in lung cancer. Study-wide context: Among detected sequences, beta-chain ones consistently exceeded alpha-chain ones in number.

Noted time point: sample taken at primary tumor resection. The study sequenced unsorted whole RNA from tumor, nontumor lung or frozen PBMC. TCRdb re-analysed the 5' RACE reads in MiXCR, keeping a single row per CDR3 protein. Among 12,000 or so distinct CDR3 sequences listed, roughly an eighth were seen once. V shed 0 bases and J shed 6 bases, with 9 bases lying between them. Germline loops: CDR1 MNHEY, CDR2 SVGAGI. CDR3 size: 13 residues. This chain links TRBV6-5 with TRBJ2-7; weak D call: TRBD1 (5 bases). The specimen comprised PBMCs, sampled at surgery. This receptor was identified in a female donor with early-stage non-small cell lung cancer. The CDR3 coding sequence is TGTGCCAGCAGTTACTCGAAGGGGTCCGAGCAGTACTTC. Protein: CASSYSKGSEQYF.